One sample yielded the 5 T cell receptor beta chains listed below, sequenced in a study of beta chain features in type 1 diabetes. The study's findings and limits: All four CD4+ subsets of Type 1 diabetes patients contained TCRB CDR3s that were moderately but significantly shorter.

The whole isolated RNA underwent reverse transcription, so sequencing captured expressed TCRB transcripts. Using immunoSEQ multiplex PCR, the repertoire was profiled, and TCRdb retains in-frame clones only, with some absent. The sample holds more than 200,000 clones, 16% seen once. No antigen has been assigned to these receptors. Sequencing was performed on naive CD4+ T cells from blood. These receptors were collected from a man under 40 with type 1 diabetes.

The CDR3 DNA sequence: TGTGCCAGCAGCCCCCAGGGGGGAACACAAGAGACCCAGTACTTC. It is translated as CASSPQGGTQETQYF. This chain connects TRBV7-2 to TRBJ2-5; a possible D gene is TRBD1 (7 bases). The CDR3 spans 15 residues. With 5 bases removed from V and 2 bases from J, the gap between germline ends came to 15 bases. Germline assignment: CDR1 SGHTA and CDR2 FQGNSA.

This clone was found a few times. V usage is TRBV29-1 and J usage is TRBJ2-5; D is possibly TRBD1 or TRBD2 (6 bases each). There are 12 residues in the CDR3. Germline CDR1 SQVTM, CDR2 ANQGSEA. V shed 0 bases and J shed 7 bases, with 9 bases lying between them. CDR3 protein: CSVEEQGGTQYF. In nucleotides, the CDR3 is TGCAGCGTTGAAGAACAGGGAGGGACCCAGTACTTC.

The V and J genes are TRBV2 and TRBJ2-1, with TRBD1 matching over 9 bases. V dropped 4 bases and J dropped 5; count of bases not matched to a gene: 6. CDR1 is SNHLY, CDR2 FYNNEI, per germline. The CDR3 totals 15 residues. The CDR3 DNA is TGTGCCAGCAGTGTTACAGGGGGCTGGGACAATGAGCAGTTCTTC. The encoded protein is CASSVTGGWDNEQFF.

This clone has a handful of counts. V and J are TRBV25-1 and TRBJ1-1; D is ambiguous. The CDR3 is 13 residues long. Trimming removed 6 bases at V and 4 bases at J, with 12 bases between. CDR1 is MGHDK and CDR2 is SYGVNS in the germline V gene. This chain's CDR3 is CASRERDVTEAFF. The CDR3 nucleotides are TGTGCCAGCAGAGAGCGAGATGTCACTGAAGCTTTCTTT. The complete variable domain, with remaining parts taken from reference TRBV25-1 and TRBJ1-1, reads EADIYQTPRYLVIGTGKKITLECSQTMGHDKMYWYQQDPGMELHLIHYSYGVNSTEKGDLSSESTVSRIRTEHFPLTLESARPSHTSQYLCASRERDVTEAFFGQGTRLTVV.

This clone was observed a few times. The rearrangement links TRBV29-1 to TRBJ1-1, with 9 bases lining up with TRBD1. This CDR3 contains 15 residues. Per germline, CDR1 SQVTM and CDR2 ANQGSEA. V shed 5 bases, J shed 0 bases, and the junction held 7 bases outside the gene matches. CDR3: CSVWTGVFMNTEAFF. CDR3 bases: TGCAGCGTTTGGACAGGGGTTTTCATGAACACTGAAGCTTTCTTT.